Below are 6 T cell receptor beta chains sequenced from a single sample in a study of shared clonotypes between healthy human individuals. The assay was immunoSEQ multiplex PCR, and TCRdb's table has in-frame clones only and misses some. The table lists 2 million to 3 million clones, roughly 93% of them singletons, with about 0.39% in the top ten. Source material: naive CD4+ T cells from PBMCs. As for subset: CD45RA+ positively selected. The source is a man between 18 and 29 years old in good health. Some clones in this sample may be carry-over from other donors' samples.

V gene TRBV7-9 combines with J gene TRBJ1-1; D gene uncertain. Trimming removed 4 bases at V and 1 base at J, with 7 bases between. This CDR3 has 13 amino acids. Germline V gives CDR1 SEHNR, CDR2 FQNEAQ (reference sequence). The CDR3 spells CASSWSPNTEAFF. The CDR3 DNA reads TGTGCCAGCAGCTGGAGCCCGAACACTGAAGCTTTCTTT.

The CDR3 here is CASSLERGIPGIQYF. For the CDR3, the DNA is TGTGCCAGCAGCTTAGAACGGGGGATACCAGGGATTCAGTACTTC. V usage is TRBV7-2 and J usage is TRBJ2-4; tentatively, D is TRBD2 (6 bases). The ends were cut back, 1 base at V and 10 bases at J, with 17 bases in the middle. The V gene's germline CDR1 is SGHTA and CDR2 FQGNSA. The length of the CDR3 is 15 residues.

This chain joins TRBV4-1 and TRBJ2-1; 7 positions match TRBD2. This CDR3 has 15 amino acids. The V segment lost 3 bases and the J segment 6 bases; nucleotides outside the gene matches: 8. Germline V CDR1 and CDR2: MGHRA, YSYEKL. This CDR3 reads CASSHTPGLSNEQFF. The CDR3, as DNA: TGCGCCAGCAGCCATACCCCGGGACTAAGCAATGAGCAGTTCTTC.

The gene calls are TRBV10-3 and TRBJ2-1; 14 bases fit TRBD2. There are 16 residues in the CDR3. V lost 4 bases, J lost 2 bases, and 1 base stayed unmatched. Germline V gene lookup returns CDR1 ENHRY and CDR2 SYGVKD. The CDR3 coding sequence is TGTGCCATCAGTGCGGGACTAGCGGGAGCCTACAATGAGCAGTTCTTC. It codes for CAISAGLAGAYNEQFF.

This chain connects TRBV19 to TRBJ1-5; D perhaps matches TRBD1 (6 bases). The length of the CDR3 is 16 residues. CDR1 LNHDA and CDR2 SQIVND come from the germline V gene (reference sequence). V lost 4 bases and J 6 bases, leaving 19 bases between the germline ends. DNA for the CDR3: TGTGCCAGTAGTAAGCTGGGGGAAGGGGGGTCTCAGCCCCAGCATTTT. This translates into CASSKLGEGGSQPQHF.

This rearrangement joins TRBV28 to TRBJ1-5, with TRBD1 matching over 9 bases. The CDR3 has 16 residues. The trim removed 8 bases at V and 3 bases at J, leaving 11 bases unmatched. Per the germline V gene, CDR1 is MDHEN and CDR2 is SYDVKM. CDR3 loop: CASANQDRGHNQPQHF. In DNA, the CDR3 is TGTGCCAGCGCGAACCAGGACAGGGGTCACAATCAGCCCCAGCATTTT.